This passage covers 7 T cell receptor beta chains from one sample sequenced in a study of cytomegalovirus exposure and HLA in healthy donors. The repertoire was sequenced with immunoSEQ multiplex PCR; TCRdb's copy has only in-frame clones and lacks some. The sample has about 190,000 clones; roughly 80% are singletons. Specimen: PBMCs. The receptors derive from a young man in good health and CMV-seropositive.

This rearrangement joins TRBV5-1 to TRBJ2-3, with TRBD1 matching 7 bases. Trimming removed 9 bases from V and 0 bases from J; junction bases left unmatched: 10. Germline CDR1 reads SGHRS; CDR2 reads YFSETQ. The CDR3 is 15 residues long. CDR3: CATRQGATSTDTQYF. CDR3 nucleotide sequence: TGCGCCACACGACAGGGCGCTACTAGCACAGATACGCAGTATTTT.

The V gene is TRBV28, the J gene TRBJ1-1; D is undetermined. The CDR3 has 12 residues. V lost 4 bases and J 1 base, leaving 4 bases between the germline ends. In germline, CDR1 is MDHEN, CDR2 SYDVKM. The CDR3 DNA reads as TGTGCCAGCAGTTCCGGGAACACTGAAGCTTTCTTT. It codes for CASSSGNTEAFF.

Concerning this clone: Other nucleotide sequences in the sample specify the same CDR3. The genes are TRBV27 and TRBJ2-3; D is unclear. V lost 2 bases and J 5 bases, leaving 11 bases between the germline ends. This CDR3 contains 14 residues. Per germline, CDR1 MNHEY and CDR2 SMNVEV (reference sequence). The CDR3 nucleotides read TGTGCCAGCAGTTTAAACCCCTCGGGAGATACGCAGTATTTT. It codes for CASSLNPSGDTQYF.

The chain combines TRBV5-6 with TRBJ1-1, with 11 bases fitting TRBD1. Looked up from germline, CDR1 is SGHDT and CDR2 is YYEEEE. J was trimmed by 11 bases and V by 0 bases; bases with no gene match: 3. The CDR3 totals 13 residues. The CDR3 region has the DNA TGTGCCAGCAGCTTGGGGACAGGGGGCGAGGCTTTCTTT. Translation gives CASSLGTGGEAFF.

In its sample, this clone was seen once. J is TRBJ2-1 and V is TRBV30; D not certain. This CDR3 has 13 residues. Trimming took off 0 bases at V and 1 base at J, with 4 bases between the two ends. Germline CDR1 is GTSNPN and CDR2 is SVGIG (reference sequence). The CDR3 loop is CAWSVMSYNEQFF. The DNA for the CDR3 is TGTGCCTGGAGTGTCATGTCCTACAATGAGCAGTTCTTC.

The V call is TRBV2, the J call TRBJ2-3; 9 positions agree with TRBD2. Per the germline V gene, CDR1 is SNHLY and CDR2 is FYNNEI. V was clipped by 0 bases and J by 6 bases; unmatched bases: 13. The length of the CDR3 is 18 residues. The CDR3 is CASSEAVASGTQQDTQYF. The DNA of the CDR3 is TGTGCCAGCAGTGAAGCGGTGGCTAGCGGGACTCAGCAGGATACGCAGTATTTT. The complete variable domain, with remaining parts taken from reference TRBV2 and TRBJ2-3, reads EPEVTQTPSHQVTQMGQEVILRCVPISNHLYFYWYRQILGQKVEFLVSFYNNEISEKSEIFDDQFSVERPDGSNFTLKIRSTKLEDSAMYFCASSEAVASGTQQDTQYFGPGTRLTVL.

The V and J genes are TRBV28 and TRBJ1-5; TRBD1 matches 7 bases. The germline CDR1 and CDR2 sequences are MDHEN and SYDVKM. J lost 5 bases, V lost 6 bases, and 10 bases had no gene match. The CDR3 is 15 residues long. CDR3 loop: CASSKGQARDQPQHF. The DNA of the CDR3 is TGTGCCAGCAGCAAAGGACAGGCCCGAGATCAGCCCCAGCATTTT. Combining the CDR3 with reference TRBV28 and TRBJ1-5 gives the whole variable domain DVKVTQSSRYLVKRTGEKVFLECVQDMDHENMFWYRQDPGLGLRLIYFSYDVKMKEKGDIPEGYSVSREKKERFSLILESASTNQTSMYLCASSKGQARDQPQHFGDGTRLSIL.